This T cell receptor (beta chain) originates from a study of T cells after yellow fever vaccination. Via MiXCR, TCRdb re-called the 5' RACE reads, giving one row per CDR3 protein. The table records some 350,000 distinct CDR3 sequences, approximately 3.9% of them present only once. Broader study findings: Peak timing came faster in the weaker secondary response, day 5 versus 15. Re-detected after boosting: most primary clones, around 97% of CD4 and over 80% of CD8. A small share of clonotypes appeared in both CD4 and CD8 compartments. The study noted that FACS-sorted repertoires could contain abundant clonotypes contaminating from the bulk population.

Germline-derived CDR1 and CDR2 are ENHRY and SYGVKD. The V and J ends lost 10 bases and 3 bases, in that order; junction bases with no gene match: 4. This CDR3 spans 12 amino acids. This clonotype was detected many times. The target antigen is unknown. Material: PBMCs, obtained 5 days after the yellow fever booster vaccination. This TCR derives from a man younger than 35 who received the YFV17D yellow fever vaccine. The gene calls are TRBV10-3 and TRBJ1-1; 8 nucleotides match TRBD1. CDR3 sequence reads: CASDRGDTEAFF. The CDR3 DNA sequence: TGTGCCAGCGACAGGGGCGACACTGAAGCTTTCTTT.